A selection of T cell receptor beta chains follows, all from one sample in a study of cytomegalovirus exposure and HLA in healthy donors. Sequencing used immunoSEQ multiplex PCR; TCRdb keeps in-frame clones, though not all of them. The sample holds some 110,000 clones, over 75% seen once. The sample taken for sequencing was PBMCs. These receptor sequences come from a man aged 30-40 years in good health and CMV-seropositive. Each CDR3 is given with its conserved first and last residue.

j_call	v_call	cdr3_aa
TRBJ2-7	TRBV6-1	CASSDGTLSYEQYF
TRBJ2-2	TRBV14	CASSSVRQGNTGELFF
TRBJ1-4	TRBV2	CASSSGLGSEKLFF
TRBJ1-4	TRBV4-2	CASSRSGDRVGLNEKLFF
TRBJ2-1	TRBV5-1	CASSLTSGTGTNEQFF
TRBJ1-2	TRBV28	CASSPGQGAGGYTF
TRBJ2-2	TRBV7-2	CASSLGSTGELFF
TRBJ1-1	TRBV28	CASRSPGVGTEAFF
TRBJ1-5	TRBV7-2	CASSLDRGLQPQHF
TRBJ1-4	TRBV28	CASSFGRAWEKLFF
TRBJ2-3	TRBV6-5	CASREGAIDTQYF
TRBJ1-4	TRBV6-5	CASSYSRQAYNEKLFF
TRBJ1-2	TRBV7-2	CASSFKSGGGGYTF
TRBJ2-1	TRBV2	CASSGEQGTEQFF
TRBJ2-3	TRBV9	CASSVGLAGGKDTQYF
TRBJ2-3	TRBV7-2	CASSLGLAGEVGDTQYF